One and the same sample provided the 26 T cell receptor beta chains below, sequenced in a study of PD-1 blockade in mismatch repair-deficient tumors (dated by TCRdb to between 2016 and 2019). The library was made by the immunoSEQ multiplex PCR assay. Here the immuneACCESS table is served through TCRdb, limited to in-frame sequences with V and J called. Missing clones are a known gap in these copies; in checked studies unresolved V genes cover under half, and the rest lacks a known reason. The sample yields roughly 32,000 clones; approximately 80% were counted once. Roughly 3.5% of the sample belongs to the ten largest clones. Source: PBMCs, taken approximately 6 weeks after starting pembrolizumab. The receptors were gathered from an adult with mismatch repair-deficient cancer.

In its sample, this clone was seen once. The chain carries TRBV18 and TRBJ2-7; 9 positions match TRBD1. Germline V CDR1 and CDR2: KGHSH, LQKENI. This CDR3 has 17 residues. With 3 bases clipped from V and 0 bases from J, the junction kept 9 bases outside the gene matches. In DNA form, the CDR3 reads TGTGCCAGCTCACCGAGGACAGGGGCCAGAAGCTCCTACGAGCAGTACTTC. Encoded protein: CASSPRTGARSSYEQYF.

CDR3 coding DNA: TGTGCCAGTTGGCGGACAGGGGGCGGCGAGCAGTACTTC. Protein: CASWRTGGGEQYF. This rearrangement joins TRBV27 to TRBJ2-7; 11 nucleotides match TRBD1. From germline, CDR1 is MNHEY and CDR2 SMNVEV (reference sequence). V trimming: 9 bases; J trimming: 6 bases; junction bases outside the gene matches: 7. The CDR3 extends over 13 amino acids.

With regard to this clone: The sample holds other DNA sequences that translate to the same CDR3. The chain uses TRBV6-5 and TRBJ1-4, with a possible D match to TRBD1 (6 bases). Germline V CDR1 and CDR2: MNHEY, SVGAGI. The CDR3 consists of 14 residues. V gave up 8 bases and J gave up 0 bases, with 10 bases separating them. CDR3 sequence: CASGQPATNEKLFF. The CDR3 nucleotides are TGTGCCAGCGGACAGCCGGCAACTAATGAAAAACTGTTTTTT.

The chain couples TRBV23-1 to TRBJ2-2; TRBD1 is a possible D gene (5 bases). TRBV23-1 has ORF status, its function being uncertain. The CDR3 spans 17 residues. Trimming removed 8 bases from V and 3 bases from J, with 22 bases in between. The CDR3 bases are TGCGCCAGCCCCCAAAAGCTCAGGGTTCAGGACACCGGGGAGCTGTTTTTT. Its translation is CASPQKLRVQDTGELFF.

The chain employs TRBV29-1 and TRBJ1-2, with D perhaps matching TRBD1 (6 bases). The V gene lost 4 bases and the J gene lost 0 bases, with 6 bases spanning the gap. This CDR3 comprises 12 residues. Germline CDR1 and CDR2: SQVTM and ANQGSEA. DNA of the CDR3: TGCAGCGTTGGACAGGCTAACTATGGCTACACCTTC. Its protein is CSVGQANYGYTF. The variable domain in full, with the rest retrieved from reference TRBV29-1 and TRBJ1-2, is SAVISQKPSRDICQRGTSLTIQCQVDSQVTMMFWYRQQPGQSLTLIATANQGSEATYESGFVIDKFPISRPNLTFSTLTVSNMSPEDSSIYLCSVGQANYGYTFGSGTRLTVV.

This clone turned up a few times. The chain carries TRBV6-6 and TRBJ2-7; maybe TRBD1 (5 bases). CDR1 and CDR2 from the germline V gene are MNHNY and SVGAGI (reference sequence). The V and J ends lost 4 bases and 3 bases respectively, with 7 bases between them. This CDR3 is built from 12 residues. The CDR3 is CASSLQVYEQYF. CDR3 nucleotides: TGTGCCAGCAGTTTACAGGTCTACGAGCAGTACTTC.

The V call is TRBV13, the J call TRBJ2-3, with TRBD2 matching 10 bases. The CDR3 contains 19 residues. V dropped 0 bases and J dropped 3; count of bases not matched to a gene: 12. Germline lookup yields CDR1 PRHDT and CDR2 FYEKMQ (reference sequence). CDR3 sequence reads: CASSLGASGRASRTDTQYF. For the CDR3, the DNA is TGTGCCAGCAGCTTAGGAGCCAGCGGGAGGGCCAGTCGTACAGATACGCAGTATTTT.

V gene TRBV5-4 combines with J gene TRBJ1-6, with 7 bases matching TRBD1. V lost 4 bases and J lost 4; bases outside the gene matches: 5. The germline V gene has CDR1 SGHNT and CDR2 YYREEE (reference sequence). CDR3 length: 15 amino acids. In DNA form, the CDR3 reads TGTGCCAGCAGCGTAAAGACAGGGTATAATTCACCCCTCCACTTT. It specifies CASSVKTGYNSPLHF. The full variable domain, in which reference TRBV5-4 and TRBJ1-6 provide the parts outside the CDR3, is ETGVTQSPTHLIKTRGQQVTLRCSSQSGHNTVSWYQQALGQGPQFIFQYYREEENGRGNFPPRFSGLQFPNYSSELNVNALELDDSALYLCASSVKTGYNSPLHFGNGTRLTVT.

The CDR3 is CASPDGRGTDTQYF. CDR3 DNA: TGTGCCAGCCCGGACGGCAGGGGCACAGATACGCAGTATTTT. This sequence joins TRBV6-1 and TRBJ2-3, with TRBD1 as a possible D gene (5 bases). CDR1 and CDR2 from the germline V gene are MNHNS and SASEGT. Trimming removed 8 bases from V and 1 base from J, with 13 bases in between. The CDR3 has 14 residues.

The gene calls are TRBV28 and TRBJ2-2; TRBD2 matches at 7 bases. V lost 6 bases, J lost 5 bases, and 9 bases stayed unmatched. The CDR3 spans 15 residues. In germline, CDR1 is MDHEN, CDR2 SYDVKM. The DNA of the CDR3 is TGTGCCAGCAGAATCGGGGGGTCTGGTACCGGGGAGCTGTTTTTT. This codes for CASRIGGSGTGELFF.

This chain links TRBV18 with TRBJ1-4, with D possibly TRBD1 on 5 matching bases. Germline V lookup: CDR1 KGHSH, CDR2 LQKENI. Deletions cut 6 bases from V and 8 bases from J, with 13 bases between. CDR3 length: 13 amino acids. Here the CDR3 DNA reads TGTGCCAGCTCCAACGGGGGAAACGAAAAACTGTTTTTT. Encoded protein: CASSNGGNEKLFF.

The chain links TRBV2 to TRBJ2-7; D perhaps matches TRBD1 (6 bases). The germline V and J ends were trimmed by 6 bases and 3 bases, with 15 bases remaining between them. The CDR3 is 14 residues long. Germline V gene data show CDR1 as SNHLY and CDR2 as FYNNEI. The chain's CDR3 is CASRTGLSFYEQYF. CDR3 DNA sequence: TGTGCCAGCAGAACAGGGCTTAGCTTCTACGAGCAGTACTTC. Full variable domain (missing parts from reference TRBV2 and TRBJ2-7): EPEVTQTPSHQVTQMGQEVILRCVPISNHLYFYWYRQILGQKVEFLVSFYNNEISEKSEIFDDQFSVERPDGSNFTLKIRSTKLEDSAMYFCASRTGLSFYEQYFGPGTRLTVT.

The genes are TRBV7-9 and TRBJ1-2; 9 nucleotides match TRBD1. Unmatched junction bases numbered 18, after V lost 5 bases and J lost 8 bases. Germline CDR1 reads SEHNR; CDR2 reads FQNEAQ (reference sequence). The CDR3 is made up of 17 amino acids. CDR3 residues: CASSQTGWTGANYGYTF. As DNA, the CDR3 is TGTGCCAGCAGCCAAACCGGATGGACAGGGGCTAATTACGGCTACACCTTC.

V gene TRBV6-5 combines with J gene TRBJ2-1, with 10 bases matching TRBD2. Unmatched junction bases numbered 1, after V lost 5 bases and J lost 3 bases. The germline V gene encodes CDR1 MNHEY and CDR2 SVGAGI. This CDR3 contains 14 residues. CDR3 sequence reads: CASSRTSGYNEQFF. The DNA for the CDR3 is TGTGCCAGCAGTCGGACTAGCGGCTACAATGAGCAGTTCTTC.

The chain links TRBV6-6 to TRBJ2-1; 8 nucleotides agree with TRBD2. The CDR3 runs 15 residues. Germline CDR1 and CDR2: MNHNY and SVGAGI (reference sequence). The J segment lost 1 base and the V segment lost 7 bases, leaving 6 bases of the junction unmatched. The CDR3 DNA is TGTGCCAGCATCGATAGCGGGAATTCCTACAATGAGCAGTTCTTC. Its protein product is CASIDSGNSYNEQFF.

The V and J genes are TRBV5-5 and TRBJ2-4; D might be TRBD2 (5 bases). Trimming pared 3 bases from V and 1 base from J, leaving 17 bases between. In germline, CDR1 is SGHKS, CDR2 YYEKEE (reference sequence). The CDR3 length is 17 residues. The CDR3 nucleotides read TGTGCCAGCAGCTATCGAATGTCTTGGAGGGCCAAAAACATTCAGTACTTC. It is translated as CASSYRMSWRAKNIQYF.

The chain employs TRBV5-1 and TRBJ2-5, with TRBD2 matching 8 bases. The CDR3 sequence is 16 residues long. Germline values: CDR1 SGHRS, CDR2 YFSETQ. V lost 2 bases, J lost 3 bases, and 9 bases stayed unmatched. Written as DNA, the CDR3 is TGCGCCAGCAGCTTAGCCGTTACGGGAGGGGAAGAGACCCAGTACTTC. As protein: CASSLAVTGGEETQYF.

The rearrangement joins TRBV19 to TRBJ2-7; the match to TRBD1 covers 11 bases. Germline CDR1 reads LNHDA; CDR2 reads SQIVND (reference sequence). This CDR3 region has 14 residues. Trimming cost V 6 bases and J 3 bases; bases outside gene matches: 4. The CDR3 DNA sequence: TGTGCCAGTAGGCGGGGACAGGGGGACTACGAGCAGTACTTC. This codes for CASRRGQGDYEQYF.

The chain uses TRBV18 and TRBJ2-2; the D gene is possibly TRBD1 (6 bases). The CDR3 totals 17 residues. The germline V gene encodes CDR1 KGHSH and CDR2 LQKENI. V lost 6 bases to trimming and J lost 1 base, with 18 bases between them. The CDR3 coding sequence is TGTGCCAGCTCGTCGTCGCTCGGGACACGGAACACCGGGGAGCTGTTTTTT. As protein: CASSSSLGTRNTGELFF. The whole variable domain, remainder taken from reference TRBV18 and TRBJ2-2, is NAGVMQNPRHLVRRRGQEARLRCSPMKGHSHVYWYRQLPEEGLKFMVYLQKENIIDESGMPKERFSAEFPKEGPSILRIQQVVRGDSAAYFCASSSSLGTRNTGELFFGEGSRLTVL.

V gene TRBV10-3 combines with J gene TRBJ2-7, with 7 nucleotides matching TRBD1. Germline V gene sequence: CDR1 ENHRY, CDR2 SYGVKD. The V segment lost 6 bases and the J segment 4 bases; nucleotides outside the gene matches: 9. The CDR3 extends over 14 amino acids. The chain's CDR3 is CAIRPGTEIYEQYF. DNA for the CDR3: TGTGCCATCAGACCCGGGACAGAAATTTACGAGCAGTACTTC.

This clone was counted once. This chain uses TRBV2 with TRBJ2-3, with 10 positions matching TRBD1. Germline CDR1 SNHLY, CDR2 FYNNEI. The CDR3 sequence is 15 residues long. With V trimmed by 3 bases and J by 7 bases, 7 bases remained unmatched. CDR3 sequence reads: CASSDPDRGLYTQYF. The CDR3 DNA reads as TGTGCCAGCAGTGACCCGGACAGGGGGTTATATACGCAGTATTTT.

The table lists this clone with a few counts. This chain connects TRBV28 to TRBJ2-7, with D maybe TRBD1 (6 bases). In germline, CDR1 is MDHEN, CDR2 SYDVKM. V lost 3 bases to trimming and J lost 0 bases, with 12 bases between them. This CDR3 has 15 amino acids. The CDR3 is CASSFQGTLSYEQYF. The CDR3 DNA sequence: TGTGCCAGCAGTTTTCAGGGGACACTCTCCTACGAGCAGTACTTC.

This chain connects TRBV15 to TRBJ1-2; the D is unclear. Trimming cost V 0 bases and J 6 bases, with 14 bases left between them. There are 15 residues in the CDR3. Germline V gene lookup returns CDR1 LNHNV and CDR2 YYDKDF (reference sequence). CDR3 sequence: CATSRDVSGSDGYTF. The CDR3, as DNA: TGTGCCACCAGCAGAGATGTTTCAGGCTCCGATGGCTACACCTTC.

The chain couples TRBV4-2 to TRBJ2-1; 8 bases align to TRBD2. Trimming cost V 4 bases and J 3 bases; bases outside gene matches: 11. Germline V gene sequence: CDR1 LGHNA, CDR2 YNFKEQ. The CDR3 has 17 residues. CDR3 in amino acids: CASSRQISGTSYNEQFF. DNA of the CDR3: TGTGCCAGCAGCCGACAAATTTCCGGGACTAGCTACAATGAGCAGTTCTTC.

This clone was counted a few times. The chain employs TRBV27 and TRBJ1-6; no clear D gene. CDR1 and CDR2 (germline): MNHEY, SMNVEV (reference sequence). V dropped 11 bases and J dropped 7 bases, with 3 bases sitting between them. The CDR3 length is 9 residues. CDR3 nucleotides: TGTGCCGGCAATTCACCCCTCCACTTT. It encodes CAGNSPLHF.

This clone was counted a few times. The chain has TRBV7-2 and TRBJ1-2; D remains unclear. V lost 5 bases and J 2 bases, leaving 9 bases between the germline ends. CDR3 size: 13 residues. Germline V CDR1 and CDR2: SGHTA, FQGNSA. The CDR3 reads CASSHTTNYGYTF. The CDR3 DNA follows: TGTGCCAGCAGCCACACAACGAACTATGGCTACACCTTC.